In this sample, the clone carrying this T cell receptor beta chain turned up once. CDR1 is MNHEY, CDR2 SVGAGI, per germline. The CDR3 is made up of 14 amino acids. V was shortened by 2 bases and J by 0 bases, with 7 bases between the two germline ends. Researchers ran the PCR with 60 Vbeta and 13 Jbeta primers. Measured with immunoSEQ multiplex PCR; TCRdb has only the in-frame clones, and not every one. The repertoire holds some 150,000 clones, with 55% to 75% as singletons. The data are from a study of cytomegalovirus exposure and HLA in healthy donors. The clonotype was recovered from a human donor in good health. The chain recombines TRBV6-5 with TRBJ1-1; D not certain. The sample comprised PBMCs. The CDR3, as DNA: TGTGCCAGCAGTTACACTGAGATGAACACTGAAGCTTTCTTT. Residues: CASSYTEMNTEAFF.